The rows below give T cell receptor beta chains drawn from one sample of a study of spatial heterogeneity in lung cancer. TCRdb re-called the 5' RACE reads through MiXCR, storing one row per CDR3 protein. The data show about 26,000 distinct CDR3 sequences, roughly 13% seen once. Here the sequenced sample was PBMCs, taken at surgery. These receptors all stem from a female donor with early-stage non-small cell lung cancer. Both conserved end residues are part of each CDR3. Size tells how often a clone was seen (once, few, many) or the class of an expanded clone, and some rows leave it out.

abundance,j_gene,v_gene,CDR3aa
many,TRBJ2-3,TRBV4-3,CASIQARSRDNGTDTQYF
NA,TRBJ1-3,TRBV12-3/TRBV12-4,CAGGVSSGNTIYF
few,TRBJ2-3,TRBV2,CASTVWGVSADTQYF
few,TRBJ2-1,TRBV24-1,CATSDSGAANYNEQFF
many,TRBJ2-5,TRBV5-4,CASSLPGTGQETQYF
many,TRBJ2-7,TRBV28,CASSWDGYEQYF
many,TRBJ2-1,TRBV27,CASSLNNEQFF
many,TRBJ1-5,TRBV19,CATGADREGNQLQHF
few,TRBJ1-1,TRBV29-1,CSVGPNTEAFF
many,TRBJ2-1,TRBV18,CASSRQGRGNEQFF
NA,TRBJ2-1,TRBV29-1,CSVSSGQGVDEQFF
many,TRBJ2-5,TRBV29-1,CSVDRRQHRETQYF
many,TRBJ2-1,TRBV24-1,CATSARGVPGGEQFF
many,TRBJ2-5,TRBV5-1,CASSSSVEETQYF
many,TRBJ2-1,TRBV7-3,CASSFVWGTYNEQFF
many,TRBJ1-4,TRBV20-1,CSARSIQENEKLFF
many,TRBJ2-7,TRBV27,CASSWDRRGGEQYF
many,TRBJ2-2,TRBV4-2,CASSQVWGGTGELFF
many,TRBJ2-7,TRBV30,CAWKSAGSEQYF
many,TRBJ2-2,TRBV29-1,CSVDGQNTGELFF
many,TRBJ2-5,TRBV7-2,CASSSPPSQETQYF
few,TRBJ2-3,TRBV11-2,CASSPTGQDTDTQYF